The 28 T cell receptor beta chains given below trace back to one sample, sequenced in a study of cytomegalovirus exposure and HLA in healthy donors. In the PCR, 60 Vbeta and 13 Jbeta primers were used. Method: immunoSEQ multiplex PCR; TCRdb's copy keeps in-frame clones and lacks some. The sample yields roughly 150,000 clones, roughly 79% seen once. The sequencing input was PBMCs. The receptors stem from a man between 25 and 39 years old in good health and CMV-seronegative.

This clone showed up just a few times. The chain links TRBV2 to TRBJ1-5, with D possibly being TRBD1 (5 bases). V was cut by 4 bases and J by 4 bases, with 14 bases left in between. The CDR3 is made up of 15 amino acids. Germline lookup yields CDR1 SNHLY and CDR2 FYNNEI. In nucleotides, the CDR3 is TGTGCCAGCAGTGGAAGTCGACAGAGAAATCAGCCCCAGCATTTT. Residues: CASSGSRQRNQPQHF.

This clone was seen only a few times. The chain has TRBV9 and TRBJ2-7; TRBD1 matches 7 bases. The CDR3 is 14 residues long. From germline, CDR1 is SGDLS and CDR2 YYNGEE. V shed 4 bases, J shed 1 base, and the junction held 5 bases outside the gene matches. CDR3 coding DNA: TGTGCCAGCAGCTGGGGGACAGCGTCCTACGAGCAGTACTTC. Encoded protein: CASSWGTASYEQYF. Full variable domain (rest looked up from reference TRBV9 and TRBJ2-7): DSGVTQTPKHLITATGQRVTLRCSPRSGDLSVYWYQQSLDQGLQFLIQYYNGEERAKGNILERFSAQQFPDLHSELNLSSLELGDSALYFCASSWGTASYEQYFGPGTRLTVT.

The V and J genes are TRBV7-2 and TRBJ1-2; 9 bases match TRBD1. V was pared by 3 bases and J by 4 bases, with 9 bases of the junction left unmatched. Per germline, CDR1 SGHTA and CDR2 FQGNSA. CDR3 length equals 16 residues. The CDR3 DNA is TGTGCCAGCAGCTTCTCCAACAGGGGGCTGGTCTATGGCTACACCTTC. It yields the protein CASSFSNRGLVYGYTF.

CDR3 in amino acids: CASSIGGLAKNIQYF. CDR3 bases: TGTGCCAGTAGTATTGGGGGACTAGCCAAAAACATTCAGTACTTC. The chain combines TRBV19 with TRBJ2-4; tentative D call: TRBD2 (6 bases). The CDR3 is 15 amino acids. Germline values: CDR1 LNHDA, CDR2 SQIVND (reference sequence). V lost 3 bases, J lost 0 bases, and 9 bases lay in between.

This chain's CDR3 is CASSSTGGPDTQYF. CDR3 nucleotides: TGCGCCAGCAGCTCGACAGGGGGCCCAGATACGCAGTATTTT. The chain couples TRBV5-1 to TRBJ2-3, with 10 bases lining up with TRBD1. The J segment lost 4 bases and the V segment lost 3 bases, leaving 2 bases of the junction unmatched. CDR1 SGHRS and CDR2 YFSETQ come from the germline V gene. The CDR3 sequence is 14 residues long.

This CDR3 reads CSARLVDEQFF. In DNA, the CDR3 is TGCAGTGCTAGGCTAGTCGATGAGCAGTTCTTC. V is TRBV20-1 and J is TRBJ2-1; no firm D call. The V end lost 3 bases, the J end lost 8 bases, and 8 bases lay between the germline ends. Germline CDR1 is DFQATT and CDR2 is SNEGSKA (reference sequence). This CDR3 has 11 residues.

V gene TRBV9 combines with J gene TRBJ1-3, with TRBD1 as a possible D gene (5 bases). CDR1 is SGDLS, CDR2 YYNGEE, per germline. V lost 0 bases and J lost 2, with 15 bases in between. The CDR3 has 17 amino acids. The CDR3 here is CASSVAGAGDAGNTIYF. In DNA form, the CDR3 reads TGTGCCAGCAGCGTAGCGGGCGCGGGGGACGCTGGAAACACCATATATTTT.

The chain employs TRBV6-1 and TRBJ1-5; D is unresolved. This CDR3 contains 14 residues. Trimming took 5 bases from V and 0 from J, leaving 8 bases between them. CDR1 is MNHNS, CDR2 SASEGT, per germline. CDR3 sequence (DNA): TGTGCCAGCAGTCCCCAGGATAGCAATCAGCCCCAGCATTTT. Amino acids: CASSPQDSNQPQHF.

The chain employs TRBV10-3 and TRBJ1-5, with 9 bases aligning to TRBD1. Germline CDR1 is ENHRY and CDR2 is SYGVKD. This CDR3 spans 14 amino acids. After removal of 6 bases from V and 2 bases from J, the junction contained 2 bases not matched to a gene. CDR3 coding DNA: TGTGCCATCAGGGGACAGGGCGGCAATCAGCCCCAGCATTTT. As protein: CAIRGQGGNQPQHF.

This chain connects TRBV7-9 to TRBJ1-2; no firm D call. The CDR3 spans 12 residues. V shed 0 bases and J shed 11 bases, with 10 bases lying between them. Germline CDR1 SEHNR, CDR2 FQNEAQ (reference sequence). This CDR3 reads CASSLAGVHYTF. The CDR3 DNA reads TGTGCCAGCAGCTTAGCGGGAGTACATTACACCTTC.

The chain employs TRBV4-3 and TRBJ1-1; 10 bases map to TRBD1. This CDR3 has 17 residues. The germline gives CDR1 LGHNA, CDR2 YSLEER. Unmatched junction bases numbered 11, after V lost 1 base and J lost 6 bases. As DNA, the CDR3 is TGCGCCAGCAGCCAAGGTCGCGGACAGGGGGGTTGGGCTGAAGCTTTCTTT. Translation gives CASSQGRGQGGWAEAFF.

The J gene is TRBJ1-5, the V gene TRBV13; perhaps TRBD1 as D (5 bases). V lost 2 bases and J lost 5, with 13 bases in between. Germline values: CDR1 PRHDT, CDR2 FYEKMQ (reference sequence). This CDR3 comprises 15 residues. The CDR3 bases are TGTGCCAGCAGCTTAAGGGGCCTGTCTGATCAGCCCCAGCATTTT. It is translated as CASSLRGLSDQPQHF.

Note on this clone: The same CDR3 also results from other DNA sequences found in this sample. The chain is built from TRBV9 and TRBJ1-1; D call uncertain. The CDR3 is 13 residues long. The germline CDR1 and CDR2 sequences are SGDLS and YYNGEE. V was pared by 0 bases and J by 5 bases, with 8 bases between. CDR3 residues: CASSVEPGTEAFF. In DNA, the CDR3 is TGTGCCAGCAGCGTAGAACCGGGGACTGAAGCTTTCTTT.

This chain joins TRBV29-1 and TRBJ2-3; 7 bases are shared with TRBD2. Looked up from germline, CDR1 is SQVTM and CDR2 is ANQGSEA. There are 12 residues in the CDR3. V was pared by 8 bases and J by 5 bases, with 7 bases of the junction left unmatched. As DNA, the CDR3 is TGCAGCTCTGAGTCGGGGGGAGATACGCAGTATTTT. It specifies CSSESGGDTQYF.

The CDR3 loop is CASSAGISYEQYF. The CDR3 DNA reads as TGTGCCAGTAGTGCAGGGATTTCCTACGAGCAGTACTTC. The chain links TRBV19 to TRBJ2-5, with D possibly matching TRBD1 (5 bases). The DNA end favors TRBJ2-7, so the J call may be wrong. Germline CDR1 and CDR2: LNHDA and SQIVND (reference sequence). This CDR3 spans 13 amino acids.

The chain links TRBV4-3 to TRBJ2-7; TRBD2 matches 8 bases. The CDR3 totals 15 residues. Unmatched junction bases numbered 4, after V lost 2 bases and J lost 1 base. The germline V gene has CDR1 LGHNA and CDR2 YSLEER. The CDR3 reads CASSQFLAGSYEQYF. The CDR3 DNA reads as TGCGCCAGCAGCCAATTCCTAGCGGGTTCCTACGAGCAGTACTTC.

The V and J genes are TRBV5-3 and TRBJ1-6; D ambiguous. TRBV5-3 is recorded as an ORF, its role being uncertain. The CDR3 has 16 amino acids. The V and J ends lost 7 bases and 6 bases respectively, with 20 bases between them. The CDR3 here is CARQSRGVPTNSPLHF. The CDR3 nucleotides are TGTGCCAGACAATCGCGCGGGGTCCCTACTAATTCACCCCTCCACTTT.

As DNA, the CDR3 is TGTGCCAGCAGCCCCCGGACTAGCGTCTACAATGAGCAGTTCTTC. Its protein product is CASSPRTSVYNEQFF. This chain links TRBV7-8 with TRBJ2-1; 9 bases are shared with TRBD2. Germline V gene sequence: CDR1 SGHVS, CDR2 FQNEAQ. The V gene end was trimmed by 5 bases and the J gene end by 3 bases; junction bases not matched to a gene: 5. The CDR3 loop spans 15 amino acids.

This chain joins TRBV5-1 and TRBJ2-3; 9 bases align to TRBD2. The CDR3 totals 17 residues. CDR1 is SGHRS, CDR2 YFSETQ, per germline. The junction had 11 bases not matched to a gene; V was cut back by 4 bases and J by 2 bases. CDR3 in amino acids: CASSLGLAMKLTDTQYF. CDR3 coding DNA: TGCGCCAGCAGCCTGGGACTAGCTATGAAGCTCACAGATACGCAGTATTTT.

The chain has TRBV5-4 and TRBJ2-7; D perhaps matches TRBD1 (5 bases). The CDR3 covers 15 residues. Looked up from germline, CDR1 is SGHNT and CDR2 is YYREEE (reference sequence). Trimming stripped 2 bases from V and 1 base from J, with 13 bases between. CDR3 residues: CASSLQGVPSYEQYF. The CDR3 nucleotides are TGTGCCAGCAGCTTACAAGGGGTCCCTTCCTACGAGCAGTACTTC. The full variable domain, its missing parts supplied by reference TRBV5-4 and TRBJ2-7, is ETGVTQSPTHLIKTRGQQVTLRCSSQSGHNTVSWYQQALGQGPQFIFQYYREEENGRGNFPPRFSGLQFPNYSSELNVNALELDDSALYLCASSLQGVPSYEQYFGPGTRLTVT.

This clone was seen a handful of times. This chain's CDR3 is CASSYSNQPQHF. The DNA of the CDR3 is TGTGCCAGCAGCTACAGTAATCAGCCCCAGCATTTT. The V gene is TRBV7-6, the J gene TRBJ1-5, with D uncertain. CDR3 length equals 12 residues. CDR1 SGHVS and CDR2 FNYEAQ come from the germline V gene. Between the trimmed V and J ends, which lost 4 bases and 4 bases, there was a span of 5 bases.

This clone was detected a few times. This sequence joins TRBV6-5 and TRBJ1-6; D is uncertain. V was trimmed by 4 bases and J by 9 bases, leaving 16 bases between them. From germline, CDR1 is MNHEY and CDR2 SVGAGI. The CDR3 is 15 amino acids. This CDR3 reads CASSSSGFSSSPLHF. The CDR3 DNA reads TGTGCCAGCAGTTCTTCCGGGTTTTCTAGTTCACCCCTCCACTTT.

CDR3 in amino acids: CASSRGIAGANVLTF. DNA for the CDR3: TGTGCCAGCAGCCGGGGAATTGCTGGGGCCAACGTCCTGACTTTC. This chain links TRBV11-2 with TRBJ2-6; possible D gene TRBD2, 5 bases. The length of the CDR3 is 15 residues. Germline V gene sequence: CDR1 SGHAT, CDR2 FQNNGV. The V end lost 5 bases, the J end lost 2 bases, and 10 bases lay between the germline ends.

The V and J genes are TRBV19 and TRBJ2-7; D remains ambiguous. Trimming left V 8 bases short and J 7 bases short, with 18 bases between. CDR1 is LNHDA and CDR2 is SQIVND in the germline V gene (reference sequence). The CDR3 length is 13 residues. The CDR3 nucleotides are TGTGCCAGTTCTGAACAGCCGTTGTTGGAGCAGTACTTC. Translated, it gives CASSEQPLLEQYF.

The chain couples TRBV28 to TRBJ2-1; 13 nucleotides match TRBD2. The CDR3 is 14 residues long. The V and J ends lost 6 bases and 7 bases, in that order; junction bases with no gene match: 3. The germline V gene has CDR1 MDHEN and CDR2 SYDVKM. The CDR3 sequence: CASRGTSGVNEQFF. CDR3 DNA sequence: TGTGCCAGCAGGGGGACTAGCGGGGTTAATGAGCAGTTCTTC.

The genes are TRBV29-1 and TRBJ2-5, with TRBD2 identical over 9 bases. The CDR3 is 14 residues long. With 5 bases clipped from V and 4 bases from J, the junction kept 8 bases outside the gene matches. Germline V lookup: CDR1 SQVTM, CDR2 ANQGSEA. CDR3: CSVFSGRGRETQYF. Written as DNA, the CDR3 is TGCAGCGTTTTTAGCGGGAGAGGGCGAGAGACCCAGTACTTC.

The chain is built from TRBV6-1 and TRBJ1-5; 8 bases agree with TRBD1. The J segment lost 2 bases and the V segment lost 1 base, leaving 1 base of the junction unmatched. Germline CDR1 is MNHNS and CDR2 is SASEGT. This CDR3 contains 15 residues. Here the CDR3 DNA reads TGTGCCAGCAGTGAAGACAGGGGGGGCAATCAGCCCCAGCATTTT. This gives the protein CASSEDRGGNQPQHF.

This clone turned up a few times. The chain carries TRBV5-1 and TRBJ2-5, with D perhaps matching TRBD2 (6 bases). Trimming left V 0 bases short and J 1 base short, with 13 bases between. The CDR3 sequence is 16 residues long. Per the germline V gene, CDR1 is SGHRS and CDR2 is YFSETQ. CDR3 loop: CASSLGAGRTQETQYF. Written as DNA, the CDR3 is TGCGCCAGCAGCTTGGGGGCGGGGAGGACCCAAGAGACCCAGTACTTC.